This TCR beta chain was sequenced in a study of blood T cell repertoires in COVID-19. The overall study: The origin of the acute and convalescent COVID-19 samples was the United States, Italy and Spain.

Everyone who took part was 18 to 89 years old, and they came from about 23 US areas. Cohort allocation depended upon clinical history that participants reported. Trimming took 3 bases from V and 5 from J, leaving 12 bases between them. The CDR3 is made up of 13 amino acids. Germline V gene lookup returns CDR1 SGDLS and CDR2 YYNGEE. In the original workflow: Reference gene primer amplification gave estimated nucleated cell counts. Measured with immunoSEQ multiplex PCR; TCRdb has only the in-frame clones, and not every one. The V and J calls and clone size come from that table; D and trimming were worked out from the DNA. The sample shows some 200,000 clones, 80% to 90% of them seen only once.

Source material: PBMCs or T cells enriched from blood (not recorded which). The receptor's source is a woman aged 18-29 years in a cohort exposed to, infected with or recovered from COVID-19 (not recorded which). V and J are TRBV9 and TRBJ2-7; perhaps TRBD2 as D (6 bases). CDR3 residues: CASSATREDEQYF. As DNA, the CDR3 is TGTGCCAGCAGCGCCACCAGGGAGGACGAGCAGTACTTC.